This T cell receptor (beta chain) was profiled in a study of T-cell memory formation after mild COVID-19 (dated by TCRdb to 2020 to 2023). For the study in its entirety: Most TCR sequence clusters were specific to one of the two donors. T-cell clones expanding and contracting after mild COVID-19 in a couple of donors were tracked by longitudinal TCRalpha and TCRbeta repertoire sequencing. The cohort comprised two young, previously healthy adult volunteers, one female and one male.

Ficoll-Paque density gradient centrifugation was used to isolate PBMCs. Sequenced on an Illumina NovaSeq 6000. cDNA libraries for TCRalpha and TCRbeta were prepared by 5'RACE using constant-segment primers, with sample barcodes and unique molecular identifiers added. RNA was extracted from every sample with Trizol reagent. Libraries were amplified in two PCR steps, with a second sample barcode and Illumina TruSeq adapters added in the second step. Sequencing of the libraries was done on an Illumina NovaSeq, producing 2 x 150 bp paired-end reads. The paper's data handling went like this. Demultiplexing of reads and collapsing into UMI-guided consensus sequences were performed with migec v1.2.7. Using mixcr v2.1.11, the UMI consensuses were aligned to TRA and TRB V and J templates and assembled into clonotypes. A clonotype was counted as expanded or contracted only if both edgeR and NoisET called the change significant, with noise models trained on biological replicates. For edgeR calls, the cutoffs were a false discovery rate-adjusted p below 0.01 and a log2 fold-change threshold of 1. As an exploratory analysis of dynamics, max-normalized trajectories of the 1000 most abundant clonotypes were examined by PCA with hierarchical clustering. Separately sequenced CD4+ and CD8+ repertoires were used to assign a CD4 or CD8 phenotype to each responding clone. TCRdb reworked the public reads: Q25 trimming with fastp, MiXCR clone assembly, productive beta chains retained. Each CDR3 protein appears once, grouped with its most common genes and DNA. These V and J calls are TCRdb output, not the study's own analysis. Here the sample has fewer than 250,000 distinct CDR3 sequences; 27% occur a single time. The leading ten clones occupy about 10% of the sample.

Summary of the overall study and its limitations: Balanced CD4/CD8 phenotypes were observed for clones contracting from day 15 to 85, whereas a bias towards CD4+ was observed for a second wave of clones expanding from day 15 to 37. SARS-CoV-2 specificity was not confirmed for the second-wave clones peaking on day 37. The study included only a couple of mild cases, and larger cohorts that include severe cases with pre-infection samples were judged to be necessary. Some responding clones were detected in pre-infection memory, suggesting pre-existing cross-reactive memory T cells joined the SARS-CoV-2 response. Contracting CD4+ clones were found mainly in CM and EM memory subsets, while CD8+ clones were enriched in EMRA.

On this clonotype: Its specific antigen is unknown. Nothing much larger sits one base from this clone, and base qualities are not available.

Reading from cysteine to phenylalanine, the CDR3 counts 17 amino acids. Solely the CDR3 DNA is kept, with 51 bases framed from the first base. V is shortened by 1 base, J by 0 bases, and the region joining them spans 12 bases. Taken from the germline V gene (reference sequence), the CDR1 and CDR2 loops are LGHDT and YNNKEL. The receptor comes from an adult woman who had mild COVID-19 (a few samples of this study predate the infection). The sample titles of this study are shuffled in the database, so cell type and time point are left out; the donor was told from shared clones. The rearranged segments are TRBV3-1 and TRBJ2-2; no confident D gene assignment can be made. The sample consisted of PBMCs or a T cell subset sorted from them (not recorded which). The CDR3: CASSQGFVGTNTGELFF. The nucleotide sequence is TGTGCCAGCAGCCAAGGCTTTGTTGGGACGAACACCGGGGAGCTGTTTTTT.